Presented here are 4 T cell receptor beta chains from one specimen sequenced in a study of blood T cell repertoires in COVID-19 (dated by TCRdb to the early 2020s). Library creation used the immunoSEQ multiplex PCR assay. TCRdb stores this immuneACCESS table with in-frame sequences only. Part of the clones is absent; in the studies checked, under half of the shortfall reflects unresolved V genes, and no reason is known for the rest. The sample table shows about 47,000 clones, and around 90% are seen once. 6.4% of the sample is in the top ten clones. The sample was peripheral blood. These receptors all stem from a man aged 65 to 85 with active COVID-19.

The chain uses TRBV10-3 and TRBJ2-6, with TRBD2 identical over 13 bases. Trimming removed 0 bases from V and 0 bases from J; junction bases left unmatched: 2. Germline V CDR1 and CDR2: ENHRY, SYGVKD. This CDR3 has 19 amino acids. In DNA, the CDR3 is TGTGCCATCAGTGAGTCGGGACTAGCGGGGACCTCTGGGGCCAACGTCCTGACTTTC. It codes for CAISESGLAGTSGANVLTF.

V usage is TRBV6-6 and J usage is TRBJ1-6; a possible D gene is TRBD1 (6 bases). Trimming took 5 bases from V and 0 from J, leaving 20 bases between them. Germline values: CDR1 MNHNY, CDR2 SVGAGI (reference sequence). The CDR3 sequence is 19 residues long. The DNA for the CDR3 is TGTGCCAGCAGTCTTCCCCTCCAAGGGGGGGGCTCCTATAATTCACCCCTCCACTTT. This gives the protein CASSLPLQGGGSYNSPLHF.

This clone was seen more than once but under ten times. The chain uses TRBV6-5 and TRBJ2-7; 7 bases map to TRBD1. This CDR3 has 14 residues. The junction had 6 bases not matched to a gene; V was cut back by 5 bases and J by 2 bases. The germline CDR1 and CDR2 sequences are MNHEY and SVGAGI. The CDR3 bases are TGTGCCAGCAGTAGGGGGCTAGGAACCTACGAGCAGTACTTC. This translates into CASSRGLGTYEQYF.

CDR3 coding DNA: TGCGCCAGCAGCTTGGCCGGACAGGGAGGGACACCCCTCCACTTT. This sequence encodes CASSLAGQGGTPLHF. The chain combines TRBV5-1 with TRBJ1-6; 8 bases agree with TRBD1. Per germline, CDR1 SGHRS and CDR2 YFSETQ. This CDR3 is built from 15 residues. The trim removed 0 bases at V and 11 bases at J, leaving 7 bases unmatched.